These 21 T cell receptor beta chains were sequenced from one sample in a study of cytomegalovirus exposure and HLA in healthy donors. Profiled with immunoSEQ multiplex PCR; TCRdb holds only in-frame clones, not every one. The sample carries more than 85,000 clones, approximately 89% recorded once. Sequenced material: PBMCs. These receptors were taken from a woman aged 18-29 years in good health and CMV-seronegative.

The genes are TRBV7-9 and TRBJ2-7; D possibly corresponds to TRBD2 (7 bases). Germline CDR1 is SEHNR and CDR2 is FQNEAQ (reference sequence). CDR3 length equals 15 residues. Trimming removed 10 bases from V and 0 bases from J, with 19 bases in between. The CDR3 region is CATRGGEESSYEQYF. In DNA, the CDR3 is TGTGCCACCAGGGGAGGGGAGGAGAGCTCCTACGAGCAGTACTTC.

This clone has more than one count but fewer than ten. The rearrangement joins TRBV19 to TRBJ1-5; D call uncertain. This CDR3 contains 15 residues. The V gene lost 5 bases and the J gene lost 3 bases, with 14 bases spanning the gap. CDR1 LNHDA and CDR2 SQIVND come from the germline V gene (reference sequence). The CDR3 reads CASSPGVGFNQPQHF. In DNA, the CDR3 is TGTGCCAGTAGTCCCGGTGTGGGCTTCAATCAGCCCCAGCATTTT.

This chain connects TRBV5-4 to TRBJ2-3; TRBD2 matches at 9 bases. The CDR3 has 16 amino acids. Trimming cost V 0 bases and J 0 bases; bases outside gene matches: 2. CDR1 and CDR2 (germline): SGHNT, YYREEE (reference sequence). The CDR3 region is CASSLATSGSTDTQYF. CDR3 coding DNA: TGTGCCAGCAGCTTGGCCACTAGCGGGAGCACAGATACGCAGTATTTT.

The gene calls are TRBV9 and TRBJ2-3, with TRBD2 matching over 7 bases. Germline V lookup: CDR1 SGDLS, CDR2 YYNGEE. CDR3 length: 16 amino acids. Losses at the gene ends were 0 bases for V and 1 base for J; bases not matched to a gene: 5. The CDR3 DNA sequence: TGTGCCAGCAGCGTAGTGGGAGGGGATGGCACAGATACGCAGTATTTT. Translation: CASSVVGGDGTDTQYF.

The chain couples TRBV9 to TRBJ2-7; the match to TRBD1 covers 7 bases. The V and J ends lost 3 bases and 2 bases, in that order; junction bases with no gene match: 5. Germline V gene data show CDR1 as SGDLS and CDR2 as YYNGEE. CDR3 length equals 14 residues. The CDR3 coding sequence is TGTGCCAGCAGCGAGGGGCAGGGGGCCTACGAGCAGTACTTC. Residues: CASSEGQGAYEQYF.

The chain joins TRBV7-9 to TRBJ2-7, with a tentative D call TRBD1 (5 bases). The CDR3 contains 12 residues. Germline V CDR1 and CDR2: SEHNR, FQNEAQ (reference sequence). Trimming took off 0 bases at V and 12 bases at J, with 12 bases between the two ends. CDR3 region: CASSLAGAEWYF. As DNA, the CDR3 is TGTGCCAGCAGCTTAGCAGGGGCAGAGTGGTACTTC. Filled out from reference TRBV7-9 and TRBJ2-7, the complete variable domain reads DTGVSQNPRHKITKRGQNVTFRCDPISEHNRLYWYRQTLGQGPEFLTYFQNEAQLEKSRLLSDRFSAERPKGSFSTLEIQRTEQGDSAMYLCASSLAGAEWYFGPGTRLTVT.

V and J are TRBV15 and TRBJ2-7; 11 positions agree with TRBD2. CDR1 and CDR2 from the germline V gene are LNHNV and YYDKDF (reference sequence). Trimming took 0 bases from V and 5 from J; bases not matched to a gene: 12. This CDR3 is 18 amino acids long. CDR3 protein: CATSRDFRASGRRNEQYF. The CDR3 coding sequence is TGTGCCACCAGCAGAGATTTTCGCGCTAGCGGGAGGAGGAACGAGCAGTACTTC. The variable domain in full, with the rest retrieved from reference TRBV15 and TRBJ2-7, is DAMVIQNPRYQVTQFGKPVTLSCSQTLNHNVMYWYQQKSSQAPKLLFHYYDKDFNNEADTPDNFQSRRPNTSFCFLDIRSPGLGDTAMYLCATSRDFRASGRRNEQYFGPGTRLTVT.

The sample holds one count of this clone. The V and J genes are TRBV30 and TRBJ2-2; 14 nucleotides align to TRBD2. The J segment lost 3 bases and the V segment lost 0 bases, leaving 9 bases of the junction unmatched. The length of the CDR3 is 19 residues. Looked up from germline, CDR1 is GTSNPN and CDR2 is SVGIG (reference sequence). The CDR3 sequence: CAWSVFPGLAGEHTGELFF. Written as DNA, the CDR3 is TGTGCCTGGAGTGTATTCCCGGGACTAGCGGGAGAACACACCGGGGAGCTGTTTTTT. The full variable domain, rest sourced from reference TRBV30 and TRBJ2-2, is SQTIHQWPATLVQPVGSPLSLECTVEGTSNPNLYWYRQAAGRGLQLLFYSVGIGQISSEVPQNLSASRPQDRQFILSSKKLLLSDSGFYLCAWSVFPGLAGEHTGELFFGEGSRLTVL.

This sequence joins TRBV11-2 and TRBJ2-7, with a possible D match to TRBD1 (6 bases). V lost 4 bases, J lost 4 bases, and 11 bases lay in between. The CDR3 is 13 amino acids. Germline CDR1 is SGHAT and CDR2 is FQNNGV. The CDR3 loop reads CASSSDTGYEQYF. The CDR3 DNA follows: TGTGCCAGCAGCTCAGATACAGGGTACGAGCAGTACTTC.

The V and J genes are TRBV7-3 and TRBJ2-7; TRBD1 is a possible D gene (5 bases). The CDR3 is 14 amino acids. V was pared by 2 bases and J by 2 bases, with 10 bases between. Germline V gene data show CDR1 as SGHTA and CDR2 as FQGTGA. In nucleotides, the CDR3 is TGTGCCAGCAGCTTACCTGACAGACCCTACGAGCAGTACTTC. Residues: CASSLPDRPYEQYF.

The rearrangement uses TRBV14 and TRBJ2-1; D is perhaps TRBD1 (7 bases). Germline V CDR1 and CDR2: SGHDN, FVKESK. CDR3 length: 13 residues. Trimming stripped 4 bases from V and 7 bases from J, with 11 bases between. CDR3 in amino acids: CASSPAGGNEQFF. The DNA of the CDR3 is TGTGCCAGCAGCCCGGCAGGGGGGAATGAGCAGTTCTTC.

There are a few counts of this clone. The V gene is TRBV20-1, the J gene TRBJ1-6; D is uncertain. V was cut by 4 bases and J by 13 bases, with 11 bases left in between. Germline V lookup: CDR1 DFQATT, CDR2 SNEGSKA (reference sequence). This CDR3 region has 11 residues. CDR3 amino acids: CSAIGSLPLHF. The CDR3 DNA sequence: TGCAGTGCTATTGGCTCTTTGCCCCTCCACTTT.

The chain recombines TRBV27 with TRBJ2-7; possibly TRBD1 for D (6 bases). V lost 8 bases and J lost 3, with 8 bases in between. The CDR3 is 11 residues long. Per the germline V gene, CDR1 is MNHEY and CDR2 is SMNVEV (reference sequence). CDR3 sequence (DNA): TGTGCCAGCCGCAGGGGCTACGAGCAGTACTTC. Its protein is CASRRGYEQYF.

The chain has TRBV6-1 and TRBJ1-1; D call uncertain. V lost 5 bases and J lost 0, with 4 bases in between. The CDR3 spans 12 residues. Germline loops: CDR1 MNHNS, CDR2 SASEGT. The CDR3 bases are TGTGCCAGCAGTCAGATGAACACTGAAGCTTTCTTT. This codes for CASSQMNTEAFF.

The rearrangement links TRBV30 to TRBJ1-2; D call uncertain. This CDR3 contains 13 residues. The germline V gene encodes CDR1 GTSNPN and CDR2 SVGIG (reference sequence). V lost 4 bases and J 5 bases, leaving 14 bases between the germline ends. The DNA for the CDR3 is TGTGCCTGGACCCAGTGGAGAGCGTATGGCTACACCTTC. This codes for CAWTQWRAYGYTF.

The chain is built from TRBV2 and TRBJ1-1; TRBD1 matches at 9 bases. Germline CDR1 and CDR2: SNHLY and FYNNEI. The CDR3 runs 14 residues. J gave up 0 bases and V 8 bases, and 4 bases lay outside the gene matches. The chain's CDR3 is CASSNRGLNTEAFF. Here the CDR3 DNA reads TGTGCCAGCTCTAACAGGGGGCTGAACACTGAAGCTTTCTTT.

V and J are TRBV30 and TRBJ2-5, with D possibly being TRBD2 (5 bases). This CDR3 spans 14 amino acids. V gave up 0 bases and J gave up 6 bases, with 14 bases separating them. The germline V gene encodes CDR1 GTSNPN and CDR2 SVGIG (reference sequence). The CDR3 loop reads CAWSVLDSRQTQYF. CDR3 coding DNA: TGTGCCTGGAGTGTACTAGATAGTAGGCAGACCCAGTACTTC.

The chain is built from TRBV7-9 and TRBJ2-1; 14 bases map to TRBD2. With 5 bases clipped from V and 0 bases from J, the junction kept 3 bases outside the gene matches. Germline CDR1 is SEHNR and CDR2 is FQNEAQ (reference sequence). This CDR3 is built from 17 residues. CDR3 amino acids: CASSPGLAGGSYNEQFF. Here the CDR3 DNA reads TGTGCCAGCAGCCCAGGACTAGCGGGAGGCTCCTACAATGAGCAGTTCTTC.

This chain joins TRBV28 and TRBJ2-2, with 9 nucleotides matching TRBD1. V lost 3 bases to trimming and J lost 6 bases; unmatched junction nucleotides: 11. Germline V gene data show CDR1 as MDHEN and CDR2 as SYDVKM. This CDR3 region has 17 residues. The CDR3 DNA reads TGTGCCAGCAGTTTTGGAGTACAGGGGGCAAGTGCCGGGGAGCTGTTTTTT. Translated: CASSFGVQGASAGELFF. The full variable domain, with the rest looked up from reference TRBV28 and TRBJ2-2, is DVKVTQSSRYLVKRTGEKVFLECVQDMDHENMFWYRQDPGLGLRLIYFSYDVKMKEKGDIPEGYSVSREKKERFSLILESASTNQTSMYLCASSFGVQGASAGELFFGEGSRLTVL.

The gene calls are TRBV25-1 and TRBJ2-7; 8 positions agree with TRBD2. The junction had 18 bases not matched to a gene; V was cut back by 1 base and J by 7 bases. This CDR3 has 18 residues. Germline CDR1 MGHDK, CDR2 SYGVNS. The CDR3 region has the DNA TGTGCCAGCAGTGAATGTTGCCAAATGGGACTAGAACTAAGGGAGCAGTACTTC. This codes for CASSECCQMGLELREQYF.

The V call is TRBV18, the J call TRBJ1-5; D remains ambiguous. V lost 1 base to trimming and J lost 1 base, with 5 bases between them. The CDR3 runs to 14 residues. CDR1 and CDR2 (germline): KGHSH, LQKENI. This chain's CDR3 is CASSPRESNQPQHF. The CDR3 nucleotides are TGTGCCAGCTCACCACGGGAGAGCAATCAGCCCCAGCATTTT.